These 25 T cell receptor beta chains originate from one sample sequenced in a study of T-cell reconstitution after alpha-beta-depleted transplantation in children (dated by TCRdb to 2016 to 2017). The sample's treatment or condition label is to be understood as: allogeneic hematopoietic cell transplantation with graft depleted of TCRalphabeta T cells and CD19 B cells. The library was made by PCR. Instrument used: Illumina HiSeq 2500. TCR library preparation used molecular barcoding, with unique molecular identifiers applied to normalize quantification of the TCRbeta repertoire. Starting from the raw public reads, TCRdb applied fastp trimming at Q25, assembled clones with MiXCR and retained in-frame beta chains. Records with the same CDR3 protein are collapsed into one entry carrying the most frequent genes and DNA. The sample yields 250,000 to 400,000 distinct CDR3 sequences; around 20% were counted once. The top ten clonotypes cover 11% of the sample.

Sequencing was performed on PBMCs, mostly from graft donor cells, taken 180 days after TCRalphabeta/CD19-depleted stem cell transplant. The receptors shown here come from a male patient aged 10 to 17 who had a stem cell transplant for acute lymphoblastic leukemia, so the T cells may come from the graft donor.

This clonotype was seen more than once but under ten times. The genes are TRBV5-1 and TRBJ2-1; 12 nucleotides align to TRBD2. This CDR3 is 21 amino acids long. V shed 0 bases and J 0 bases; nucleotides not matched to a gene: 13. Germline V gene data show CDR1 as SGHRS and CDR2 as YFSETQ. In DNA, the CDR3 is TGCGCCAGCAGCTTGGTCAGGGGAGACGGACTAGCGGGAATCTCCTACAATGAGCAGTTCTTC. Its translation: CASSLVRGDGLAGISYNEQFF.

The chain employs TRBV28 and TRBJ2-2; a weak D match, TRBD2 (5 bases). Germline-derived CDR1 and CDR2 are MDHEN and SYDVKM. Trimming removed 3 bases from V and 0 bases from J, with 20 bases in between. The CDR3 totals 19 residues. The CDR3 protein is CASSFLRLRRDSNTGELFF. The CDR3 DNA reads TGTGCCAGCAGTTTTTTGAGGCTTAGACGGGATTCGAACACCGGGGAGCTGTTTTTT.

The V gene is TRBV18, the J gene TRBJ1-5; 8 positions agree with TRBD1. This CDR3 contains 15 residues. CDR1 and CDR2 (germline): KGHSH, LQKENI. V shed 1 base and J 5 bases; nucleotides not matched to a gene: 4. The CDR3 DNA follows: TGTGCCAGCTCACCACTCAGGGGGCGTTATCAGCCCCAGCATTTT. Encoded protein: CASSPLRGRYQPQHF.

This clonotype was counted a few times. V is TRBV6-5 and J is TRBJ2-5; TRBD1 agrees at 8 bases. CDR1 MNHEY and CDR2 SVGAGI come from the germline V gene. J gave up 5 bases and V 2 bases, and 7 bases lay outside the gene matches. The CDR3 is 15 amino acids. CDR3 in DNA: TGTGCCAGCAGTTACGGACAGGGAGAGTGGGAGACCCAGTACTTC. It encodes CASSYGQGEWETQYF.

The chain has TRBV5-5 and TRBJ2-3; TRBD2 matches 13 bases. The trim removed 5 bases at V and 8 bases at J, leaving 11 bases unmatched. CDR1 and CDR2 (germline): SGHKS, YYEKEE (reference sequence). The CDR3 length is 16 residues. CDR3 in DNA: TGTGCCAGCAGACAGGGACTAGCGGGATTTGGTGCTACGCAGTATTTT. Amino acid sequence: CASRQGLAGFGATQYF.

This clonotype was seen a few times. The chain couples TRBV25-1 to TRBJ2-7, with no clear D. CDR3 length: 13 residues. V dropped 4 bases and J dropped 3 bases, with 10 bases sitting between them. Germline lookup yields CDR1 MGHDK and CDR2 SYGVNS. In DNA, the CDR3 is TGTGCCAGCAGTGCTACTTATGGCTACGAGCAGTACTTC. It translates to CASSATYGYEQYF.

Ten or more counts support this clonotype. This rearrangement joins TRBV5-5 to TRBJ2-5; TRBD1 aligns across 7 bases. Germline V gene lookup returns CDR1 SGHKS and CDR2 YYEKEE (reference sequence). The V segment lost 2 bases and the J segment 5 bases; nucleotides outside the gene matches: 9. The CDR3 covers 15 residues. CDR3 bases: TGTGCCAGCAGCTTCTGGGACAGCGCACGGGAGACCCAGTACTTC. This encodes CASSFWDSARETQYF.

This clonotype occurred a few times. The rearrangement uses TRBV12-3 or TRBV12-4 and TRBJ2-5; TRBD2 matches 10 bases. CDR3 size: 17 residues. Trimming removed 5 bases from V and 5 bases from J; junction bases left unmatched: 14. The CDR3 DNA is TGTGCCAGCAGTCCCCGGGGAGGTAGCGGGAGGCTGGAGACCCAGTACTTC. Residues: CASSPRGGSGRLETQYF.

This clonotype turned up a few times. The V gene is TRBV5-1, the J gene TRBJ2-4; D gene ambiguous. The CDR3 consists of 16 residues. From germline, CDR1 is SGHRS and CDR2 YFSETQ. With 0 bases removed from V and 3 bases from J, the gap between germline ends came to 13 bases. The CDR3 is CASSLDSRVIKNIQYF. As DNA, the CDR3 is TGCGCCAGCAGCTTGGATTCAAGGGTTATCAAAAACATTCAGTACTTC.

The chain couples TRBV21-1 to TRBJ2-1. TRBV21-1 is described as a pseudogene. The CDR3 runs 9 residues. CDR3 DNA sequence: TGTGCCAGCAGAAATGAGCAGTTCTTC. It is translated as CASRNEQFF.

This clonotype has only a few counts. The CDR3 DNA reads TGCGCCAGCAGCTTGATTGCGGGAGGGGCAGATACGCAGTATTTT. It encodes CASSLIAGGADTQYF. The V and J genes are TRBV5-1 and TRBJ2-3, with 9 positions matching TRBD2. The CDR3 extends over 15 amino acids. Unmatched junction bases numbered 4, after V lost 1 base and J lost 4 bases. The germline CDR1 and CDR2 sequences are SGHRS and YFSETQ.

The CDR3 DNA is TGTGCCAGCAGCCCCCGGGACACCCACTATGGCTACACCTTC. Its translation: CASSPRDTHYGYTF. The rearrangement uses TRBV28 and TRBJ1-2, with D tentatively TRBD1 (6 bases). Germline lookup yields CDR1 MDHEN and CDR2 SYDVKM. The CDR3 runs 14 residues. Trimming removed 6 bases at V and 3 bases at J, with 14 bases between.

The V and J genes are TRBV5-1 and TRBJ2-1; 7 positions match TRBD2. The CDR3 sequence is 15 residues long. V shed 0 bases and J 10 bases; nucleotides not matched to a gene: 10. The germline gives CDR1 SGHRS, CDR2 YFSETQ. In DNA form, the CDR3 reads TGCGCCAGCAGCTTGGGACTAGCAGGCCTCAAGGAGCAGTTCTTC. Translating it yields CASSLGLAGLKEQFF.

V is TRBV11-2 and J is TRBJ2-1; 10 nucleotides agree with TRBD2. V was pared by 1 base and J by 0 bases, with 9 bases of the junction left unmatched. Germline values: CDR1 SGHAT, CDR2 FQNNGV. The CDR3 covers 19 residues. The CDR3: CASSLGVLSGRASYNEQFF. The DNA of the CDR3 is TGTGCCAGCAGCTTAGGGGTTCTAAGCGGGAGGGCCTCCTACAATGAGCAGTTCTTC.

The J gene is TRBJ2-7, the V gene TRBV7-3; 13 bases fit TRBD2. After removal of 4 bases from V and 4 bases from J, the junction contained 19 bases not matched to a gene. Germline loops: CDR1 SGHTA, CDR2 FQGTGA. The CDR3 runs to 20 residues. CDR3 sequence: CASSSPPGLAGETVGYEQYF. The CDR3 DNA reads as TGTGCCAGCAGCTCGCCCCCCGGACTAGCGGGAGAAACGGTTGGGTACGAGCAGTACTTC.

This clonotype was observed many times. The V gene is TRBV5-1, the J gene TRBJ2-7, with no clear D. Germline V gene data show CDR1 as SGHRS and CDR2 as YFSETQ. V was trimmed by 0 bases and J by 2 bases, leaving 18 bases between them. The CDR3 is 17 residues long. CDR3 nucleotide sequence: TGCGCCAGCAGCTTGGCCCAGGCGCCCAAGATCGCCTACGAGCAGTACTTC. Encoded protein: CASSLAQAPKIAYEQYF. Using reference TRBV5-1 and TRBJ2-7 for the parts outside the CDR3, the full variable domain is KAGVTQTPRYLIKTRGQQVTLSCSPISGHRSVSWYQQTPGQGLQFLFEYFSETQRNKGNFPGRFSGRQFSNSRSEMNVSTLELGDSALYLCASSLAQAPKIAYEQYFGPGTRLTVT.

The chain recombines TRBV20-1 with TRBJ2-4; D gene ambiguous. The CDR3 loop spans 15 amino acids. Between the trimmed V and J ends, which lost 3 bases and 0 bases, there was a span of 12 bases. Per germline, CDR1 DFQATT and CDR2 SNEGSKA (reference sequence). The CDR3, as DNA: TGCAGTGCTAGTCCCATTTTCGTAGCCAAAAACATTCAGTACTTC. The encoded protein is CSASPIFVAKNIQYF.

The rearrangement uses TRBV11-2 and TRBJ2-5; tentative D call: TRBD2 (6 bases). The germline CDR1 and CDR2 sequences are SGHAT and FQNNGV. V was pared by 5 bases and J by 9 bases, with 16 bases between. The CDR3 loop spans 13 amino acids. CDR3 sequence (DNA): TGTGCCAGCAGCCCAAATGGGGAGGCTGCCCAGTACTTC. This gives the protein CASSPNGEAAQYF.

This clonotype has only a few counts. This chain uses TRBV29-1 with TRBJ2-1; the match to TRBD2 covers 9 bases. V lost 7 bases to trimming and J lost 5 bases; unmatched junction nucleotides: 9. CDR3 length: 14 residues. The germline V gene encodes CDR1 SQVTM and CDR2 ANQGSEA. In nucleotides, the CDR3 is TGCAGCGCCTTATATAGCGGGAGTAACAATGAGCAGTTCTTC. It yields the protein CSALYSGSNNEQFF.

This clonotype was counted between two and nine times. The chain recombines TRBV7-9 with TRBJ1-3; 7 nucleotides align to TRBD1. The CDR3 spans 15 residues. Germline V gene lookup returns CDR1 SEHNR and CDR2 FQNEAQ (reference sequence). V lost 1 base to trimming and J lost 4 bases; unmatched junction nucleotides: 4. This chain's CDR3 is CASSLVPGGGNTIYF. The CDR3 nucleotides read TGTGCCAGCAGCTTAGTTCCAGGGGGAGGAAACACCATATATTTT.

The chain couples TRBV19 to TRBJ2-1; 8 nucleotides match TRBD2. The V gene's germline CDR1 is LNHDA and CDR2 SQIVND (reference sequence). The CDR3 spans 15 residues. V lost 4 bases and J lost 4; bases outside the gene matches: 6. CDR3 DNA: TGTGCCAGTAGTACAGTGGGACTAGTATACAATGAGCAGTTCTTC. Translating gives CASSTVGLVYNEQFF.

The chain uses TRBV29-1 and TRBJ1-1, with D maybe TRBD1 (6 bases). The CDR3 is made up of 13 amino acids. V lost 6 bases to trimming and J lost 8 bases, with 19 bases between them. The germline V gene has CDR1 SQVTM and CDR2 ANQGSEA. CDR3 region: CSVMRGVRHEAFF. CDR3 coding DNA: TGCAGCGTCATGAGGGGGGTGAGGCACGAAGCTTTCTTT.

The sample holds a few counts of this clonotype. This chain joins TRBV15 and TRBJ2-7, with TRBD2 matching over 8 bases. V lost 3 bases, J lost 1 base, and 5 bases stayed unmatched. The CDR3 is 15 residues long. The germline CDR1 and CDR2 sequences are LNHNV and YYDKDF (reference sequence). Here the CDR3 DNA reads TGTGCCACCAGCAGCCCGGGACTAGAATCCTACGAGCAGTACTTC. Translating it yields CATSSPGLESYEQYF.

The V and J genes are TRBV7-8 and TRBJ2-5; D gene unclear. Trimming left V 2 bases short and J 5 bases short, with 9 bases between. CDR3 size: 13 residues. CDR1 is SGHVS, CDR2 FQNEAQ, per germline. CDR3 sequence reads: CASSLYVAETQYF. The CDR3 DNA follows: TGTGCCAGCAGCTTATACGTTGCGGAGACCCAGTACTTC. The complete variable domain, with remaining parts taken from reference TRBV7-8 and TRBJ2-5, reads GAGVSQSPRYKVAKRGQDVALRCDPISGHVSLFWYQQALGQGPEFLTYFQNEAQLDKSGLPSDRFFAERPEGSVSTLKIQRTQQEDSAVYLCASSLYVAETQYFGPGTRLLVL.

This rearrangement joins TRBV5-6 to TRBJ2-7; 9 bases fit TRBD1. Germline CDR1 SGHDT, CDR2 YYEEEE. V shed 4 bases, J shed 5 bases, and the junction held 10 bases outside the gene matches. The CDR3 covers 15 residues. As DNA, the CDR3 is TGTGCCAGCAGCGCACTGACAGGGGGGCTGGACGAGCAGTACTTC. Translated, it gives CASSALTGGLDEQYF.